The clone carrying this T cell receptor beta chain was recorded at least ten times. Its cognate antigen is unknown. Together with a sample-barcoded 5' primer, a J-beta primer mix was included in a second PCR lasting about 7 to 12 cycles. A tag from a template-switch adaptor with 12 random nucleotides marked each cDNA molecule. TCRdb fed the 5' RACE reads into MiXCR, producing one record per CDR3 protein. Of about 620,000 distinct CDR3 sequences in the sample, 52% were seen once. The sample belongs to a study of blood T cells in healthy people across ages. Broader study findings: The diversity estimates, figures obtained from one million T cells, were considered underestimates. The long-lived group displayed more naive CD4+ cells, plus higher diversity, than the aged donors did. Unknown donor CMV status possibly confounded expanded clonotype changes.

The sequence came from a woman aged 80 or over in good health. The material sequenced was blood.

The CDR3 DNA reads as TGTGCCAGCAGTGACCGGGACAGGGTTAACTATGGCTACACCTTC. It translates to CASSDRDRVNYGYTF. The chain recombines TRBV6-1 with TRBJ1-2, with TRBD1 identical over 9 bases. The CDR3 sequence is 15 residues long. Germline trimming cut 3 bases from V and 1 base from J; bases unmatched to any gene: 3. Germline CDR1 reads MNHNS; CDR2 reads SASEGT.